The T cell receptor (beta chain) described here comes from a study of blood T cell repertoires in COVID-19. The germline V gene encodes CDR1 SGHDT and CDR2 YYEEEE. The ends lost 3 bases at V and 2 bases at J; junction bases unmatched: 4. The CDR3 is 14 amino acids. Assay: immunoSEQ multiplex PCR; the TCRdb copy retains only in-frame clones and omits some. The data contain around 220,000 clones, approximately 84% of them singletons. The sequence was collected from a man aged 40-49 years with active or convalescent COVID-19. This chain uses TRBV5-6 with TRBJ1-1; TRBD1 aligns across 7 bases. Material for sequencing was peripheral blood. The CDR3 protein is CASSWGQPNTEAFF. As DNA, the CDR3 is TGTGCCAGCAGCTGGGGACAGCCCAACACTGAAGCTTTCTTT.